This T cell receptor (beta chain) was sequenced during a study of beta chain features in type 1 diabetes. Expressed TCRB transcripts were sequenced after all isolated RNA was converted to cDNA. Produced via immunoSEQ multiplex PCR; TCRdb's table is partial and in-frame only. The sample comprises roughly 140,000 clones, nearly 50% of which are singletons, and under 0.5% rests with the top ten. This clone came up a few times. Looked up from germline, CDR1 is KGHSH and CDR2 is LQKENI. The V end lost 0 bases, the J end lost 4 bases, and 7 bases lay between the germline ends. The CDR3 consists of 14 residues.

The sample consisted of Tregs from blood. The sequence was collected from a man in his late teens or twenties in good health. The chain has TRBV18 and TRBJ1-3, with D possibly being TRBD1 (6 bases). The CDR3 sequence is CASSPPTGGNTIYF. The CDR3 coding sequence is TGTGCCAGCTCACCACCGACAGGAGGAAACACCATATATTTT.